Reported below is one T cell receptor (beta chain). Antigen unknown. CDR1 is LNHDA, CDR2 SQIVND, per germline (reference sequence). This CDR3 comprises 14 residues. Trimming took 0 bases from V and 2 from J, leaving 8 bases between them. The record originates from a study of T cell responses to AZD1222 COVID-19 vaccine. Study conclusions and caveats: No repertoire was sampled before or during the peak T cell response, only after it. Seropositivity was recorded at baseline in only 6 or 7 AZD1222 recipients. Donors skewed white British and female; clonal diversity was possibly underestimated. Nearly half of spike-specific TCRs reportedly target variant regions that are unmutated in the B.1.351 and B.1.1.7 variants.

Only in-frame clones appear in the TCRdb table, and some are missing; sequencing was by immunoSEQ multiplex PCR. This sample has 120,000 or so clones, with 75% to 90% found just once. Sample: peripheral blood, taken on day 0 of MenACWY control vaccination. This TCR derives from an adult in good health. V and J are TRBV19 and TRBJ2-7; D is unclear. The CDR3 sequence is CASSIEATAYEQYF. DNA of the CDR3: TGTGCCAGTAGTATAGAGGCCACCGCCTACGAGCAGTACTTC.